Following are 22 T cell receptor beta chains from one sample sequenced in a study of CD8+CD57+ T cells in acquired aplastic anemia. Using genomic DNA as the template, TCR beta VDJ and CDR3 profiling was carried out. TCRdb passed the reads through MiXCR, listing each CDR3 protein once. The sample includes 150,000 to 200,000 distinct CDR3 sequences, less than 60% seen only once; the top ten take around 1.8%. The authors sequenced patients whose flow cytometry had shown CD8+CD57+ cell expansion. Source material: sorted CD4+, CD8+, or CD8+CD57+ T cells (not recorded which) from PBMCs. These receptor sequences come from a human donor with aplastic anemia.

Worth noting for this clonotype: A much bigger clone sits one base away, suggesting this may be a read error. The chain has TRBV7-6 and TRBJ2-2; D is possibly TRBD2 (5 bases). Germline V gives CDR1 SGHVS, CDR2 FNYEAQ. The CDR3 totals 14 residues. CDR3 DNA: TGTGCCAGCAGCCTGGGCCCCTCTACCGGGGAGCTGCTTTTT. This sequence encodes CASSLGPSTGELLF.

This clonotype has ten or more counts. This chain joins TRBV6-1 and TRBJ2-1; 7 nucleotides line up with TRBD1. After removal of 8 bases from V and 3 bases from J, the junction contained 10 bases not matched to a gene. The CDR3 is 15 residues long. CDR1 is MNHNS and CDR2 is SASEGT in the germline V gene. The CDR3, as DNA: TGTGCCAGCCGCCAAGCAGGGACAGTCTACAATGAGCAGTTCTTC. Translated, it gives CASRQAGTVYNEQFF.

This clonotype was seen ten or more times. This sequence joins TRBV5-4 and TRBJ2-7; 8 bases fit TRBD1. The CDR3 consists of 16 residues. Germline CDR1 reads SGHNT; CDR2 reads YYREEE (reference sequence). V gave up 0 bases and J gave up 6 bases; unmatched junction bases: 11. CDR3 nucleotides: TGTGCCAGCAGCTTGGGAGGGGACAGGTTTGGCAGCGAGCAGTACTTC. Protein: CASSLGGDRFGSEQYF.

This clonotype appeared many times. A read error may produce the germline difference seen at one junction end. V gene TRBV3-1 combines with J gene TRBJ1-2; 7 bases are shared with TRBD1. The CDR3 has 16 residues. CDR1 LGHDT and CDR2 YNNKEL come from the germline V gene (reference sequence). The CDR3 DNA is TGTGCCAGCAGTCAAGAGGTCGGACAGGAAAGCTATGGCTACACCTTC. It specifies CASSQEVGQESYGYTF.

Only a few counts were recorded for this clonotype. This may be a read error, as it is one base from a much larger clone. The chain has TRBV7-8 and TRBJ1-1, with 7 nucleotides matching TRBD1. V lost 11 bases, J lost 4 bases, and 13 bases stayed unmatched. Germline assignment: CDR1 SGHVS and CDR2 FQNEAQ. The CDR3 has 14 amino acids. The CDR3: CAGQGWQGGTEAFF. The CDR3 bases are TGTGCCGGTCAAGGGTGGCAGGGGGGCACTGAAGCTTTCTTT.

V is TRBV25-1 and J is TRBJ1-5; D perhaps matches TRBD1 (5 bases). This CDR3 is built from 16 residues. The germline CDR1 and CDR2 sequences are MGHDK and SYGVNS. V was clipped by 4 bases and J by 4 bases, with 17 bases between them. The CDR3 loop is CASSARESTVNQPQHF. In DNA, the CDR3 is TGTGCCAGCAGTGCTAGAGAATCGACAGTTAATCAGCCCCAGCATTTT.

This clonotype has only a few counts. V is TRBV5-1 and J is TRBJ2-2; 9 bases are a match to TRBD1. Germline CDR1 and CDR2: SGHRS and YFSETQ. The CDR3 runs 14 residues. Unmatched junction bases numbered 2, after V lost 4 bases and J lost 4 bases. CDR3 amino acids: CASSPGQGTGELFF. CDR3 bases: TGCGCCAGCAGCCCGGGACAGGGCACCGGGGAGCTGTTTTTT.

The chain joins TRBV5-5 to TRBJ1-4; TRBD1 might be the D (5 bases). The CDR3 extends over 15 amino acids. V lost 6 bases and J 7 bases, leaving 19 bases between the germline ends. Germline values: CDR1 SGHKS, CDR2 YYEKEE (reference sequence). The CDR3: CASTGGGLLSEKLFF. CDR3 DNA: TGTGCCAGCACCGGGGGGGGATTGTTAAGTGAAAAACTGTTTTTT.

This clonotype was seen repeatedly, ten times or more. The chain is built from TRBV7-3 and TRBJ2-3; the match to TRBD1 covers 7 bases. Germline trimming cut 1 base from V and 2 bases from J; bases unmatched to any gene: 3. CDR1 SGHTA and CDR2 FQGTGA come from the germline V gene. CDR3 length: 15 residues. The CDR3 here is CASSLRGQFTDTQYF. In nucleotides, the CDR3 is TGTGCCAGCAGCTTAAGGGGACAGTTCACAGATACGCAGTATTTT.

This clonotype was observed at least ten times. Written as DNA, the CDR3 is TGTGCCAGTAGTATAGGGGCAGGTAGAAGCAATCAGCCCCAGCATTTT. Translating it yields CASSIGAGRSNQPQHF. The chain employs TRBV19 and TRBJ1-5; D gene unclear. The length of the CDR3 is 16 residues. Trimming left V 1 base short and J 1 base short, with 11 bases between. From germline, CDR1 is LNHDA and CDR2 SQIVND (reference sequence).

Here the CDR3 DNA reads TGTGCCAGCAGTGACCCGGGACAGGGAGGGAGCGAGCAGTACTTC. Translating it yields CASSDPGQGGSEQYF. The chain joins TRBV2 to TRBJ2-7, with 9 bases lining up with TRBD1. Trimming cost V 3 bases and J 6 bases; bases outside gene matches: 9. Germline assignment: CDR1 SNHLY and CDR2 FYNNEI. This CDR3 spans 15 amino acids.

CDR3 sequence (DNA): TGTGCCACCTATGACAGGGTTCGGGTTGAAAAACTGTTTTTT. Its protein product is CATYDRVRVEKLFF. The chain is built from TRBV24-1 and TRBJ1-4; 7 bases line up with TRBD1. Germline V gives CDR1 KGHDR, CDR2 SFDVKD. The CDR3 length is 14 residues. V lost 9 bases and J lost 7; bases outside the gene matches: 10.

The gene calls are TRBV5-1 and TRBJ2-1, with 9 positions matching TRBD2. The CDR3 totals 16 residues. Trimming took 5 bases from V and 0 from J; bases not matched to a gene: 6. Germline V gene lookup returns CDR1 SGHRS and CDR2 YFSETQ. Here the CDR3 DNA reads TGCGCCAGCAGTCTTAGCGGGGGACCCTCCTACAATGAGCAGTTCTTC. Translating gives CASSLSGGPSYNEQFF.

The chain couples TRBV7-3 to TRBJ2-1; D possibly uses TRBD1 or TRBD2 (5 bases each). Between the trimmed V and J ends, which lost 5 bases and 10 bases, there was a span of 21 bases. Per the germline V gene, CDR1 is SGHTA and CDR2 is FQGTGA. CDR3 size: 15 residues. In DNA form, the CDR3 reads TGTGCCAGCAGCCCTATCCGGGACCAATTTGGAGAGCAGTTCTTC. Translated: CASSPIRDQFGEQFF.

The V call is TRBV10-3, the J call TRBJ2-5, with D perhaps matching TRBD1 (5 bases). Trimming took off 6 bases at V and 5 bases at J, with 19 bases between the two ends. CDR3 length equals 15 residues. Germline assignment: CDR1 ENHRY and CDR2 SYGVKD. CDR3 nucleotides: TGTGCCATCAGCATGGACAAGGGGCTCGGGGAGACCCAGTACTTC. Protein product: CAISMDKGLGETQYF.

This clonotype appeared many times. This chain links TRBV7-6 with TRBJ1-6, with D uncertain. Germline V lookup: CDR1 SGHVS, CDR2 FNYEAQ. The V gene lost 1 base and the J gene lost 10 bases, with 11 bases spanning the gap. The CDR3 consists of 14 residues. The CDR3 bases are TGTGCCAGCAGCTTAGAAGGACTGGGGTCACCCCTCCACTTT. Its translation: CASSLEGLGSPLHF.

This chain joins TRBV19 and TRBJ2-7; D ambiguous. The germline gives CDR1 LNHDA, CDR2 SQIVND (reference sequence). V shed 5 bases and J shed 2 bases, with 13 bases lying between them. This CDR3 comprises 14 residues. The CDR3 bases are TGTGCCAGTAGTCCTTATCGCGATACCTACGAGCAGTACTTC. It codes for CASSPYRDTYEQYF.

This rearrangement joins TRBV20-1 to TRBJ2-5; D is possibly TRBD1 (5 bases). CDR1 and CDR2 (germline): DFQATT, SNEGSKA (reference sequence). The CDR3 is made up of 12 amino acids. V was pared by 2 bases and J by 5 bases, with 9 bases between. CDR3 amino acids: CSARLKGETQYF. DNA for the CDR3: TGCAGTGCTAGACTAAAGGGGGAGACCCAGTACTTC.

The chain combines TRBV2 with TRBJ1-2; TRBD1 matches 7 bases. V lost 6 bases and J lost 1; bases outside the gene matches: 5. Germline loops: CDR1 SNHLY, CDR2 FYNNEI. CDR3 length: 14 residues. CDR3 amino acids: CASRGDSHNYGYTF. The CDR3 DNA reads as TGTGCCAGCAGAGGGGACAGCCATAACTATGGCTACACCTTC.

This clonotype has a count of ten or more. V and J are TRBV11-1 and TRBJ2-5; 8 bases align to TRBD2. V trimming: 5 bases; J trimming: 4 bases; junction bases outside the gene matches: 9. This CDR3 region has 15 residues. The germline V gene has CDR1 SGHAT and CDR2 FQDESV (reference sequence). This chain's CDR3 is CASSLGGDLGETQYF. DNA for the CDR3: TGTGCCAGCAGCCTCGGGGGGGATTTGGGAGAGACCCAGTACTTC.

In this sample, this clonotype turned up once. This CDR3 fails to terminate in the conserved phenylalanine or tryptophan, so it likely reflects a read error. Because the CDR3's place on the DNA is in doubt, the DNA is left out and the CDR3 is given as listed by TCRdb. CDR3 loop: CAICESSGEKYY. The rearrangement links TRBV10-3 to TRBJ2-7. Germline-derived CDR1 and CDR2 are ENHRY and SYGVKD. Ends included, the CDR3 has 12 residues.

The chain has TRBV5-1 and TRBJ2-7; 10 bases line up with TRBD2. Losses at the gene ends were 1 base for V and 4 bases for J; bases not matched to a gene: 2. Germline CDR1 is SGHRS and CDR2 is YFSETQ. The CDR3 extends over 14 amino acids. Here the CDR3 DNA reads TGCGCCAGCAGCTTGACTAGCGGGGAGTACGAGCAGTACTTC. This gives the protein CASSLTSGEYEQYF.